This paragraph reports one T cell receptor (beta chain). The data were obtained in a study of T-cell memory formation after mild COVID-19. TCRdb passed the 5' RACE reads through MiXCR, listing each CDR3 protein once. The sample shows roughly 500,000 distinct CDR3 sequences, around 21% of them seen only once. There are 17 residues in the CDR3. V shed 1 base, J shed 2 bases, and the junction held 2 bases outside the gene matches. Germline V gene data show CDR1 as SGHNT and CDR2 as YENEEA. The chain couples TRBV11-3 to TRBJ2-1; TRBD2 matches at 13 bases. Sequenced: PBMCs or a T cell subset sorted from them (not recorded which). The TCR was taken from an adult woman who had mild COVID-19 (a few samples of this study predate the infection). Cell type and time point are not known. The CDR3 DNA sequence: TGTGCCAGCAGCTTAGTCACTAGCGGGAGGGCCTACAATGAGCAGTTCTTC. This codes for CASSLVTSGRAYNEQFF.